Sequencing of this T cell receptor beta chain was carried out in a study of cytomegalovirus exposure and HLA in healthy donors. Study observations and caveats: Previously analyzed data showed that most TCR beta V segments were productive at a frequency of about 87% or about 30%. Compared with the approximately 700-donor mean, an Asian-associated ancestry cluster reportedly had fewer N-insertions, according to a later analysis.

Germline V gene data show CDR1 as SGHAT and CDR2 as FQNNGV. Trimming left V 2 bases short and J 0 bases short, with 7 bases between. The CDR3 runs 14 residues. The PCR contained 60 Vbeta and 13 Jbeta primers. Method: immunoSEQ multiplex PCR; TCRdb's copy keeps in-frame clones and lacks some. This table holds some 160,000 clones, over 80% found once. In its sample, this clone was seen once. Its antigen remains unknown. This clonotype was sampled from a male donor in good health and CMV-seronegative. The sample consisted of PBMCs. The V call is TRBV11-2, the J call TRBJ1-1, with unresolved D. The CDR3: CASSLQILNTEAFF. The CDR3 coding sequence is TGTGCCAGCAGCTTACAGATTCTGAACACTGAAGCTTTCTTT.